Following are 12 T cell receptor beta chains from one sample sequenced in a study of neoadjuvant nivolumab and ipilimumab in lung cancer. Sequencing used immunoSEQ multiplex PCR; TCRdb keeps in-frame clones, though not all of them. In the table there are 8,500 to 10,000 clones, around 77% of which are singletons. The sample here was tumor tissue, taken after neoadjuvant nivolumab, alone or with ipilimumab, at or shortly before surgery. The source of these receptors is an adult with non-small cell lung cancer. Some clones in this sample may be carry-over from other donors' samples.

This clone was observed once. The chain recombines TRBV5-6 with TRBJ2-7; possible D gene TRBD2, 5 bases. The length of the CDR3 is 15 residues. The germline gives CDR1 SGHDT, CDR2 YYEEEE. Trimming pared 3 bases from V and 0 bases from J, leaving 13 bases between. The CDR3 nucleotides are TGTGCCAGCAGCTCCGACGGGGAGACCTCCTACGAGCAGTACTTC. Translating gives CASSSDGETSYEQYF. Variable domain in full (rest from reference TRBV5-6 and TRBJ2-7): DAGVTQSPTHLIKTRGQQVTLRCSPKSGHDTVSWYQQALGQGPQFIFQYYEEEERQRGNFPDRFSGHQFPNYSSELNVNALLLGDSALYLCASSSDGETSYEQYFGPGTRLTVT.

There are a few counts of this clone. The J gene is TRBJ2-1, the V gene TRBV9; 13 bases map to TRBD2. CDR3 size: 19 residues. From germline, CDR1 is SGDLS and CDR2 YYNGEE. Losses at the gene ends were 5 bases for V and 6 bases for J; bases not matched to a gene: 17. The CDR3 DNA is TGTGCCAGCAGTGTAACGGGGACTAGCGGGACCCGGGGGATCAATGAGCAGTTCTTC. Its protein is CASSVTGTSGTRGINEQFF.

This chain joins TRBV7-9 and TRBJ2-7, with 7 bases matching TRBD2. The CDR3 sequence is 12 residues long. The germline V gene has CDR1 SEHNR and CDR2 FQNEAQ (reference sequence). V lost 3 bases, J lost 6 bases, and 2 bases stayed unmatched. CDR3 sequence: CASSLSGTEQYF. The CDR3 DNA reads TGTGCCAGCAGCTTGAGCGGGACCGAGCAGTACTTC.

The rearrangement uses TRBV18 and TRBJ2-7; 7 positions agree with TRBD2. This CDR3 is built from 15 residues. Germline-derived CDR1 and CDR2 are KGHSH and LQKENI. The trim removed 5 bases at V and 1 base at J, leaving 8 bases unmatched. The CDR3 region is CASSALGGRSYEQYF. The CDR3 DNA follows: TGTGCCAGCTCAGCCTTGGGGGGGAGGTCCTACGAGCAGTACTTC.

J is TRBJ2-3 and V is TRBV5-8; D may be TRBD2 (6 bases). Trimming stripped 5 bases from V and 3 bases from J, with 19 bases between. This CDR3 contains 16 residues. Germline assignment: CDR1 SGHTS and CDR2 YDEGEE. CDR3 amino acids: CASRVGSGIWTDTQYF. The CDR3 nucleotides are TGTGCCAGCAGGGTGGGTAGCGGAATCTGGACAGATACGCAGTATTTT.

The chain joins TRBV4-3 to TRBJ2-6; D is ambiguous. The CDR3 sequence is 16 residues long. The germline gives CDR1 LGHNA, CDR2 YSLEER. Trimming cost V 0 bases and J 1 base, with 7 bases left between them. The CDR3 sequence: CASSQDVRSGANVLTF. Here the CDR3 DNA reads TGCGCCAGCAGCCAAGATGTGAGATCTGGGGCCAACGTCCTGACTTTC.

This clone occurred a few times. The gene calls are TRBV2 and TRBJ2-7, with TRBD2 matching over 9 bases. CDR1 and CDR2 from the germline V gene are SNHLY and FYNNEI. There are 15 residues in the CDR3. The trim removed 4 bases at V and 5 bases at J, leaving 9 bases unmatched. CDR3 residues: CASSGGGTSRNEQYF. Here the CDR3 DNA reads TGTGCCAGCAGTGGTGGCGGGACTAGCCGCAACGAGCAGTACTTC.

The CDR3 reads CASSQTLNKGARDTQYF. CDR3 sequence (DNA): TGCGCCAGCAGCCAAACCTTAAACAAGGGGGCCAGAGATACGCAGTATTTT. This sequence joins TRBV4-3 and TRBJ2-3, with TRBD1 identical over 7 bases. The ends lost 2 bases at V and 5 bases at J; junction bases unmatched: 13. Looked up from germline, CDR1 is LGHNA and CDR2 is YSLEER. There are 17 residues in the CDR3.

The V gene is TRBV29-1, the J gene TRBJ2-2; TRBD2 is a possible D gene (5 bases). The CDR3 length is 16 residues. Germline CDR1 and CDR2: SQVTM and ANQGSEA. V gave up 0 bases and J gave up 1 base, with 12 bases separating them. Here the CDR3 DNA reads TGCAGCGTTGAAGACCCCCGGGGTCAGAACACCGGGGAGCTGTTTTTT. This translates into CSVEDPRGQNTGELFF.

The chain links TRBV29-1 to TRBJ1-5, with a weak D call TRBD1 (6 bases). Looked up from germline, CDR1 is SQVTM and CDR2 is ANQGSEA. Trimming took off 5 bases at V and 2 bases at J, with 13 bases between the two ends. The CDR3 sequence is 14 residues long. CDR3 DNA sequence: TGCAGCGTTAGAGGGGGGCCAGGCAATCAGCCCCAGCATTTT. Translating it yields CSVRGGPGNQPQHF.

The chain combines TRBV11-2 with TRBJ1-2; 7 bases align to TRBD1. V was pared by 5 bases and J by 0 bases, with 18 bases of the junction left unmatched. CDR3 length: 19 residues. From germline, CDR1 is SGHAT and CDR2 FQNNGV. The CDR3 region has the DNA TGTGCCAGCAGCCGAGGTTCCGGGACAGCTCATACTACTAACTATGGCTACACCTTC. It yields the protein CASSRGSGTAHTTNYGYTF.

The genes are TRBV30 and TRBJ2-3, with TRBD2 identical over 10 bases. Losses at the gene ends were 3 bases for V and 3 bases for J; bases not matched to a gene: 6. The germline V gene encodes CDR1 GTSNPN and CDR2 SVGIG (reference sequence). The CDR3 has 15 residues. CDR3 nucleotides: TGTGCCTGGAGCGAGGGACTAGCGCAAACAGATACGCAGTATTTT. It yields the protein CAWSEGLAQTDTQYF.